A single sample gave rise to the 21 T cell receptor beta chains below, sequenced in a study of blood T cell repertoires in COVID-19. Assay used: immunoSEQ multiplex PCR; TCRdb lists only in-frame clones, some missing. Among about 160,000 clones listed, around 85% were seen once. Sequencing was done on a sample of peripheral blood. The receptors here all came from a man aged 55 to 70 with active or convalescent COVID-19.

V is TRBV5-4 and J is TRBJ1-1; possible D gene TRBD1, 5 bases. This CDR3 comprises 15 residues. Germline values: CDR1 SGHNT, CDR2 YYREEE (reference sequence). The ends were cut back, 3 bases at V and 4 bases at J, with 16 bases in the middle. CDR3 DNA: TGTGCCAGCAGCTCGCAGGCACGGGGGGTCACTGAAGCTTTCTTT. Its translation is CASSSQARGVTEAFF. Combining the CDR3 with reference TRBV5-4 and TRBJ1-1 gives the whole variable domain ETGVTQSPTHLIKTRGQQVTLRCSSQSGHNTVSWYQQALGQGPQFIFQYYREEENGRGNFPPRFSGLQFPNYSSELNVNALELDDSALYLCASSSQARGVTEAFFGQGTRLTVV.

V gene TRBV6-5 combines with J gene TRBJ2-3; TRBD2 might be the D (7 bases). In germline, CDR1 is MNHEY, CDR2 SVGAGI. The CDR3 runs 14 residues. With 8 bases removed from V and 1 base from J, the gap between germline ends came to 13 bases. CDR3 sequence (DNA): TGTGCCAGCCAGAGGGGGAGGGGCACAGATACGCAGTATTTT. It encodes CASQRGRGTDTQYF.

This sequence joins TRBV10-3 and TRBJ1-3, with D maybe TRBD1 (6 bases). Germline V gives CDR1 ENHRY, CDR2 SYGVKD. The V end was cut by 2 bases, the J end by 0 bases, with 11 bases between. The CDR3 runs to 16 residues. The CDR3 region is CAISEQGSRSGNTIYF. In nucleotides, the CDR3 is TGTGCCATCAGTGAGCAGGGGTCCCGCTCTGGAAACACCATATATTTT.

The rearrangement uses TRBV27 and TRBJ1-2; D may be TRBD1 (6 bases). The length of the CDR3 is 15 residues. V lost 1 base and J 1 base, leaving 10 bases between the germline ends. CDR1 is MNHEY and CDR2 is SMNVEV in the germline V gene (reference sequence). CDR3 sequence (DNA): TGTGCCAGCAGTTTATATTGGACAGATAACTATGGCTACACCTTC. It is translated as CASSLYWTDNYGYTF.

This chain links TRBV15 with TRBJ1-4, with a possible D match to TRBD1 (5 bases). Germline CDR1 and CDR2: LNHNV and YYDKDF (reference sequence). The CDR3 has 15 amino acids. Trimming shortened V by 0 bases and J by 5 bases, and 10 bases separated the two germline ends. CDR3 sequence: CATSRDQGLNEKLFF. The CDR3 DNA reads as TGTGCCACCAGCAGAGATCAGGGACTCAATGAAAAACTGTTTTTT.

The chain carries TRBV5-1 and TRBJ2-5, with 7 bases matching TRBD2. The CDR3 sequence is 16 residues long. V shed 0 bases, J shed 5 bases, and the junction held 10 bases outside the gene matches. From germline, CDR1 is SGHRS and CDR2 YFSETQ. For the CDR3, the DNA is TGCGCCAGCAGCTTGGTTATTGCGGGAGTAGGCGAGACCCAGTACTTC. Amino acids: CASSLVIAGVGETQYF.

The rearrangement uses TRBV3-1 (or the pseudogene TRBV3-2) and TRBJ2-5, with 11 bases matching TRBD2. Germline assignment: CDR1 LGHDT and CDR2 YNNKEL (reference sequence). J lost 2 bases, V lost 1 base, and 6 bases had no gene match. The CDR3 spans 17 residues. In DNA, the CDR3 is TGTGCCAGCAGCCAAGGGGGGACTAGCGGCCTTCAAGAGACCCAGTACTTC. This translates into CASSQGGTSGLQETQYF.

The chain employs TRBV5-1 and TRBJ1-1, with a possible D match to TRBD1 (6 bases). Germline CDR1 reads SGHRS; CDR2 reads YFSETQ. V was clipped by 4 bases and J by 4 bases, with 14 bases between them. This CDR3 has 14 amino acids. The CDR3: CASSPQGGGTEAFF. For the CDR3, the DNA is TGCGCCAGCAGCCCGCAGGGAGGGGGCACTGAAGCTTTCTTT.

This clone was detected a few times. The chain couples TRBV29-1 to TRBJ1-1; TRBD1 aligns across 10 bases. There are 14 residues in the CDR3. CDR1 and CDR2 from the germline V gene are SQVTM and ANQGSEA. The V and J ends lost 4 bases and 1 base, in that order; junction bases with no gene match: 3. CDR3 in DNA: TGCAGCGTTGGGGACAGGGGTCGGAACACTGAAGCTTTCTTT. This gives the protein CSVGDRGRNTEAFF.

The chain couples TRBV15 to TRBJ2-4; no firm D call. V lost 0 bases to trimming and J lost 6 bases, with 12 bases between them. This CDR3 is built from 15 residues. Germline CDR1 LNHNV, CDR2 YYDKDF (reference sequence). CDR3 amino acids: CATSREKVAVNIQYF. As DNA, the CDR3 is TGTGCCACCAGCAGAGAAAAGGTTGCGGTAAACATTCAGTACTTC.

The V call is TRBV4-2, the J call TRBJ2-7, with 7 bases aligning to TRBD1. This CDR3 is 13 amino acids long. From germline, CDR1 is LGHNA and CDR2 YNFKEQ. Unmatched junction bases numbered 8, after V lost 0 bases and J lost 12 bases. As DNA, the CDR3 is TGTGCCAGCAGCCAAGATGTAGACAGGGCAGCGTACTTC. It yields the protein CASSQDVDRAAYF.

The chain links TRBV15 to TRBJ2-1, with 10 bases identical to TRBD2. The CDR3 spans 16 residues. Germline assignment: CDR1 LNHNV and CDR2 YYDKDF (reference sequence). V shed 5 bases, J shed 10 bases, and the junction held 14 bases outside the gene matches. CDR3 coding DNA: TGTGCCACCAGCGTCCGAGCGGGAGGGCCGATTTTGGAGCAGTTCTTC. It translates to CATSVRAGGPILEQFF.

The J gene is TRBJ2-7, the V gene TRBV3-1 (or the pseudogene TRBV3-2); D is possibly TRBD2 (6 bases). CDR3 length equals 14 residues. The V gene's germline CDR1 is LGHDT and CDR2 YNNKEL (reference sequence). Trimming removed 1 base at V and 8 bases at J, with 15 bases between. The CDR3 sequence: CASSQVEGTGQQYF. The CDR3 coding sequence is TGTGCCAGCAGCCAAGTGGAGGGGACCGGGCAGCAGTACTTC.

This chain uses TRBV29-1 with TRBJ2-7, with a weak D call TRBD2 (5 bases). Germline V gene lookup returns CDR1 SQVTM and CDR2 ANQGSEA. The CDR3 is 12 amino acids. The V end was cut by 4 bases, the J end by 9 bases, with 16 bases between. The CDR3 region is CSVGTGDGGQYF. The DNA for the CDR3 is TGCAGCGTTGGGACTGGGGATGGTGGGCAGTACTTC.

V usage is TRBV29-1 and J usage is TRBJ1-1; TRBD1 aligns across 8 bases. The CDR3 sequence is 12 residues long. The germline CDR1 and CDR2 sequences are SQVTM and ANQGSEA. Germline trimming cut 8 bases from V and 5 bases from J; bases unmatched to any gene: 7. CDR3 coding DNA: TGCAGCACCCGGACAGGGAATACTGAAGCTTTCTTT. This encodes CSTRTGNTEAFF.

A single count supports this clone. V and J are TRBV6-5 and TRBJ2-5, with D possibly being TRBD2 (5 bases). The CDR3 is made up of 15 amino acids. V shed 3 bases and J shed 5 bases, with 16 bases lying between them. Per the germline V gene, CDR1 is MNHEY and CDR2 is SVGAGI. CDR3 bases: TGTGCCAGCAGTTATTCATCATCGGGGTACGAGACCCAGTACTTC. Translating it yields CASSYSSSGYETQYF.

This chain connects TRBV10-1 to TRBJ2-5, with TRBD2 matching over 11 bases. The germline V gene encodes CDR1 WNHNN and CDR2 SYGVQD (reference sequence). The CDR3 is 15 residues long. Trimming cost V 5 bases and J 2 bases; bases outside gene matches: 4. The CDR3 DNA sequence: TGCGCCAGCAGTCGACTAGCGGGGACTCAAGAGACCCAGTACTTC. Its translation: CASSRLAGTQETQYF.

CDR3 sequence (DNA): TGTGCCACCAGTGACTCACCCCGGACAGGGAACACCGGGGAGCTGTTTTTT. It is translated as CATSDSPRTGNTGELFF. This rearrangement joins TRBV24-1 to TRBJ2-2, with 7 bases matching TRBD1. The CDR3 runs to 17 residues. Germline V lookup: CDR1 KGHDR, CDR2 SFDVKD. V shed 4 bases and J 1 base; nucleotides not matched to a gene: 8.

This clone was counted once. The chain uses TRBV19 and TRBJ1-6, with 7 positions matching TRBD1. Germline-derived CDR1 and CDR2 are LNHDA and SQIVND (reference sequence). There are 15 residues in the CDR3. V dropped 5 bases and J dropped 5; count of bases not matched to a gene: 6. DNA for the CDR3: TGTGCCAGTAGTTACGGGACAGCAAATAATTCACCCCTCCACTTT. It encodes CASSYGTANNSPLHF.

This chain uses TRBV5-1 with TRBJ2-5; 10 nucleotides agree with TRBD2. The CDR3 loop spans 16 amino acids. In germline, CDR1 is SGHRS, CDR2 YFSETQ. Trimming cost V 4 bases and J 5 bases; bases outside gene matches: 11. The CDR3 sequence: CASSLGTSASRETQYF. DNA for the CDR3: TGCGCCAGCAGCCTGGGGACTAGCGCCTCTCGGGAGACCCAGTACTTC.

This clone appeared many times. This rearrangement joins TRBV19 to TRBJ2-1; D perhaps matches TRBD1 (6 bases). Per germline, CDR1 LNHDA and CDR2 SQIVND (reference sequence). V dropped 3 bases and J dropped 6 bases, with 15 bases sitting between them. This CDR3 contains 15 residues. CDR3 region: CASSIGQGRANEQFF. The CDR3 nucleotides read TGTGCCAGTAGTATCGGCCAGGGGCGGGCCAATGAGCAGTTCTTC.